These 2 T cell receptor beta chains were sequenced from one sample in a study of cytomegalovirus exposure and HLA in healthy donors. Libraries were prepared by immunoSEQ multiplex PCR; TCRdb keeps only in-frame clonotypes and omits some of them. Of 120,000 to 150,000 clones in the sample, roughly 86% were seen once. The sequenced material came from PBMCs. The receptors were sampled from a man younger than 35 in good health and CMV-seropositive.

The chain employs TRBV27 and TRBJ1-2; 7 nucleotides align to TRBD1. CDR3 length equals 13 residues. Germline V CDR1 and CDR2: MNHEY, SMNVEV (reference sequence). Losses at the gene ends were 6 bases for V and 4 bases for J; bases not matched to a gene: 5. This chain's CDR3 is CASRSTGSYGYTF. CDR3 in DNA: TGTGCCAGCAGGTCGACAGGGTCCTATGGCTACACCTTC.

The CDR3 region is CASSITINSGNTIYF. CDR3 nucleotides: TGTGCCAGTAGTATTACAATCAACTCTGGAAACACCATATATTTT. V gene TRBV19 combines with J gene TRBJ1-3; D is undetermined. From germline, CDR1 is LNHDA and CDR2 SQIVND (reference sequence). V lost 3 bases and J 0 bases, leaving 9 bases between the germline ends. CDR3 size: 15 residues.